This TCR beta chain appears in the sequencing data of a study of vaccination effects on CD4 cells after COVID-19 (dated by TCRdb to between 2022 and 2023). For the wider study: Two doses of either the BNT162b2 or the mRNA-1273 mRNA SARS-CoV-2 vaccine were administered to participants. SARS-CoV-2 spike-specific CD4+ TCR repertoires were compared before and after mRNA vaccination in COVID-19 convalescent patients and in infection-naive vaccine recipients. Cultures from other donors in the study were sequenced with the Oncomine TCR Beta short-read assay on an Illumina iSeq 100. Altogether, around ten COVID-19 convalescent patients and 4 SARS-CoV-2-naive healthy vaccine recipients made up the full study.

In the ViraFEST assay, PBMC were stimulated with viral peptide pools, and TCR sequencing was then used to find antigen-specific CD4+ T cell clonotypes based on their expansion. After around 10 days of culture, CD4+ T cells were isolated with the EasySep CD4+ T cell isolation kit. The absence of prior SARS-CoV-2 infection in healthy vaccine recipients was confirmed by negative nucleocapsid antibodies before and after vaccination. Each well held some 1.9 million PBMC cultured in IMDM containing approximately 5% human AB serum, 8.5 to 10 IU/ml IL-2 and gentamicin, along with around 11 ug/ml peptides. Half of the culture medium was replaced with fresh IL-2-containing medium on days 3 and 7. Unless otherwise noted, each peptide stimulation condition was cultured in triplicate wells. PBMC were separated from whole blood using Ficoll-Paque Plus gradient centrifugation and were then either cryopreserved at -140C or used fresh. The overlapping peptide pools covered the spike proteins of SARS-CoV-2 as well as those of the common cold coronaviruses HCoV-NL63, HCoV-OC43 and HCoV-229E. The QIAamp micro DNA kit was used to extract genomic DNA from the cultured CD4+ T cells.

Library construction relied on the immunoSEQ multiplex PCR assay. DNA from the cultured, isolated CD4+ T cells was subjected to TCR beta CDR3 sequencing. Turning to the authors' computational methods: Non-productive TCR sequences were removed, reads were trimmed to the CDR3 region, and CDR3s of at least 7 amino acids were retained. The MANAFEST web app was used to identify antigen-specific clonotypes by comparing expansion in peptide wells with expansion in reference cultures. For clones to be considered positive, expansion at FDR<0.05 versus reference and all other wells, an odds ratio above 5, and a frequency above 0.1% in two replicate wells were required. Cross-reactive clonotypes were defined as significantly expanded in SARS-CoV-2 spike wells and in at least one common cold coronavirus spike condition. Levenshtein distance calculated with the stringdist R package was used to assess CDR3 similarity, and unrooted trees were constructed with ape in R 3.6.1. The immuneACCESS repertoire file appears here via TCRdb, limited to in-frame rearrangements. These files lack a portion of the clones; in checked studies, under half of the deficit traces to unresolved V genes, and the cause of the others is not known. That table gives V, J and clone size, and the DNA gave D and trimming. The sample data list tens of thousands of clones, and around 81% of these were observed just once. About 2.4% of the sample lies in the top ten.

Overall results and qualifications from the work: Limitations of the study were the small number of convalescent patients and the absence of early post-infection timepoints. Marked clonal contraction was observed in both infection-induced and vaccine-induced clones at late post-vaccination timepoints, consistent with waning T cell responses. In healthy vaccine recipients, vaccine-induced clones were almost all SARS-CoV-2 mono-reactive, with only 1 of 255 being cross-reactive with common cold coronaviruses.

Comment on this clone: Its antigen remains unidentified. The input lacks base qualities; no much larger clone sits a single base away.

The CDR3 goes from the cysteine to the phenylalanine over 15 residues. Only CDR3 DNA is held: 45 bases, read in frame from base 1. Trimming removed 6 bases from V and 8 bases from J, leaving 22 bases between the germline ends. CDR1 KGHSH and CDR2 LQKENI are derived from the germline V gene. Sequenced here: CD4+ T cells from PBMCs cultured with HCoV-229E spike peptides, sampled before COVID-19 vaccination. The cell subset or site label for this specimen denotes: HCoV-229E spike overlapping peptide pool stimulation. The source of this sequence is a human donor who received a COVID-19 vaccine. The chain was built from TRBV18 and TRBJ1-1, with no D gene named confidently. The CDR3 region reads CASSSTSVPRKEAFF. The DNA reads TGTGCCAGCTCTTCAACGAGCGTGCCGCGAAAAGAAGCTTTCTTT.